One sample yielded the 21 T cell receptor beta chains listed below, sequenced in a study of Graves' ophthalmopathy and Graves' hyperthyroidism. Amplification targeted the TCR beta CDR3 regions, with RNA transcripts as the source material. After a first-round RT-PCR with HTBI primers, a second-round multiplex PCR was run. MiXCR was run by TCRdb on the multiplex PCR reads, yielding one entry per CDR3 protein. This table has about half a million distinct CDR3 sequences, 13% to 15% appearing once. The sequenced material came from blood. The receptors were sampled from a woman aged 30 to 39 with Graves' ophthalmopathy.

The DNA of the CDR3 is TGCGCCAGCAGCGGCCCAACAGGGGGCGAGTTAAACACCGGGGAGCTGTTTTTT. It translates to CASSGPTGGELNTGELFF. The chain employs TRBV4-1 and TRBJ2-2, with 9 bases fitting TRBD1. Germline-derived CDR1 and CDR2 are MGHRA and YSYEKL. CDR3 length: 18 residues. Trimming cost V 5 bases and J 2 bases; bases outside gene matches: 12.

This clonotype came up many times. The V call is TRBV5-6, the J call TRBJ1-2; possibly TRBD1 for D (6 bases). Looked up from germline, CDR1 is SGHDT and CDR2 is YYEEEE. V was trimmed by 2 bases and J by 8 bases, leaving 13 bases between them. The CDR3 loop spans 13 amino acids. The CDR3 sequence is CASSFTGYFGYTF. Written as DNA, the CDR3 is TGTGCCAGCAGCTTTACAGGGTACTTCGGCTACACCTTC.

This clonotype was recorded many times. The rearrangement uses TRBV19 and TRBJ1-1; TRBD1 agrees at 8 bases. CDR1 and CDR2 (germline): LNHDA, SQIVND (reference sequence). The trim removed 6 bases at V and 4 bases at J, leaving 7 bases unmatched. This CDR3 region has 14 residues. The CDR3 sequence is CASRGRGLSTEAFF. CDR3 nucleotides: TGTGCCAGTAGAGGCAGGGGGCTAAGCACTGAAGCTTTCTTT.

This clonotype was observed a few times. The V gene is TRBV29-1, the J gene TRBJ2-7; no firm D call. The germline V and J ends were trimmed by 7 bases and 1 base, with 8 bases remaining between them. Germline V lookup: CDR1 SQVTM, CDR2 ANQGSEA. The CDR3 covers 11 residues. This CDR3 is CSGVISYEQYF. CDR3 sequence (DNA): TGCAGCGGGGTTATATCCTACGAGCAGTACTTC.

This clonotype was detected ten times or more. The chain uses TRBV6-5 and TRBJ2-7; D tentatively fits TRBD1 or TRBD2 (6 bases each). The V gene's germline CDR1 is MNHEY and CDR2 SVGAGI. Trimming left V 0 bases short and J 4 bases short, with 19 bases between. This CDR3 has 17 amino acids. Here the CDR3 DNA reads TGTGCCAGCAGTTACTCTGGTCGGGGGCGAGGAATATACGAGCAGTACTTC. Translated, it gives CASSYSGRGRGIYEQYF.

There are many counts of this clonotype. The chain is built from TRBV28 and TRBJ1-3; D call uncertain. The germline V gene has CDR1 MDHEN and CDR2 SYDVKM. V was trimmed by 6 bases and J by 3 bases, leaving 15 bases between them. The CDR3 loop spans 15 amino acids. CDR3 region: CASRPGGPLGNTIYF. In nucleotides, the CDR3 is TGTGCCAGCAGACCGGGAGGACCTCTTGGAAACACCATATATTTT.

This clonotype was recorded many times. The V call is TRBV6-2 or TRBV6-3, the J call TRBJ1-2; D is perhaps TRBD1 (5 bases). The V gene's germline CDR1 is MNHEY and CDR2 SVGEGT. V dropped 2 bases and J dropped 6 bases, with 13 bases sitting between them. The CDR3 totals 14 residues. CDR3 nucleotide sequence: TGTGCCAGCAGTTACGATGGGGGTCGCCATGGCTACACCTTC. Protein sequence: CASSYDGGRHGYTF.

The rearrangement links TRBV28 to TRBJ1-5, with 7 bases identical to TRBD1. In germline, CDR1 is MDHEN, CDR2 SYDVKM. J was trimmed by 7 bases and V by 10 bases; bases with no gene match: 10. The CDR3 consists of 13 residues. This CDR3 is CATKPGGPQPQHF. CDR3 coding DNA: TGTGCCACTAAACCAGGGGGTCCGCAGCCCCAGCATTTT.

This sequence joins TRBV3-1 and TRBJ1-1; 7 bases are shared with TRBD1. Germline V gene data show CDR1 as LGHDT and CDR2 as YNNKEL (reference sequence). After removal of 4 bases from V and 4 bases from J, the junction contained 6 bases not matched to a gene. This CDR3 comprises 14 residues. The DNA for the CDR3 is TGTGCCAGCAGCCCACAGGGGCAAGGCACTGAAGCTTTCTTT. Translated: CASSPQGQGTEAFF. Full variable domain (remainder filled in from reference TRBV3-1 and TRBJ1-1): DTAVSQTPKYLVTQMGNDKSIKCEQNLGHDTMYWYKQDSKKFLKIMFSYNNKELIINETVPNRFSPKSPDKAHLNLHINSLELGDSAVYFCASSPQGQGTEAFFGQGTRLTVV.

V gene TRBV19 combines with J gene TRBJ1-5, with TRBD1 identical over 9 bases. The junction had 5 bases not matched to a gene; V was cut back by 4 bases and J by 4 bases. The germline V gene encodes CDR1 LNHDA and CDR2 SQIVND (reference sequence). The CDR3 extends over 15 amino acids. CDR3 nucleotides: TGTGCCAGTAGTACCCTGACAGGGGGAAATCAGCCCCAGCATTTT. Translated: CASSTLTGGNQPQHF.

This clonotype was recorded many times. For the CDR3, the DNA is TGTGCCAGCAGCTTAGCGAGGCGGAACACCGGGGAGCTGTTTTTT. It encodes CASSLARRNTGELFF. The chain uses TRBV11-1 and TRBJ2-2; D uncertain. With 0 bases removed from V and 1 base from J, the gap between germline ends came to 6 bases. This CDR3 spans 15 amino acids. Germline V gives CDR1 SGHAT, CDR2 FQDESV (reference sequence).

This clonotype was observed at least ten times. The rearrangement uses TRBV12-3 or TRBV12-4 and TRBJ2-2; 11 bases are a match to TRBD1. This CDR3 is 16 amino acids long. Trimming removed 5 bases from V and 6 bases from J; junction bases left unmatched: 8. CDR3: CASSTGTGGSPGELFF. The CDR3 DNA is TGTGCCAGCAGTACCGGGACAGGGGGAAGCCCCGGGGAGCTGTTTTTT.

This clonotype was observed at least ten times. The chain recombines TRBV19 with TRBJ1-1; D is possibly TRBD1 (5 bases). Per the germline V gene, CDR1 is LNHDA and CDR2 is SQIVND (reference sequence). The CDR3 runs to 12 residues. Trimming shortened V by 9 bases and J by 0 bases, and 8 bases separated the two germline ends. The chain's CDR3 is CASRTLNTEAFF. The CDR3 DNA is TGTGCCAGCCGGACACTGAACACTGAAGCTTTCTTT.

The table lists this clonotype with many counts. V and J are TRBV27 and TRBJ2-2, with 7 bases that match TRBD2. The CDR3 has 15 amino acids. The V gene end was trimmed by 2 bases and the J gene end by 4 bases; junction bases not matched to a gene: 4. CDR1 MNHEY and CDR2 SMNVEV come from the germline V gene (reference sequence). CDR3 amino acids: CASSLSGERTGELFF. Written as DNA, the CDR3 is TGTGCCAGCAGTTTAAGCGGGGAGCGCACCGGGGAGCTGTTTTTT.

This clonotype was found many times. The chain joins TRBV11-2 to TRBJ2-7, with 11 bases matching TRBD1. Germline CDR1 and CDR2: SGHAT and FQNNGV. Losses at the gene ends were 4 bases for V and 3 bases for J; bases not matched to a gene: 5. This CDR3 contains 15 residues. CDR3 amino acids: CASSYGQGAGYEQYF. CDR3 bases: TGTGCCAGCAGCTACGGACAGGGGGCGGGCTACGAGCAGTACTTC.

V gene TRBV29-1 combines with J gene TRBJ2-7; the D gene is possibly TRBD2 (5 bases). The CDR3 is 12 residues long. V lost 3 bases, J lost 7 bases, and 13 bases lay in between. Germline assignment: CDR1 SQVTM and CDR2 ANQGSEA. The CDR3 bases are TGCAGCGTTGATGACGGCCCGGGGGAGCAGTACTTC. This codes for CSVDDGPGEQYF.

In this sample, this clonotype turned up many times. This may come from a read error, since a much larger clone is one base off. The gene calls are TRBV6-5 and TRBJ2-7, with 9 bases lining up with TRBD2. This CDR3 has 15 residues. V was pared by 0 bases and J by 3 bases, with 3 bases of the junction left unmatched. Germline CDR1 MNHEY, CDR2 SVGAGI. In nucleotides, the CDR3 is TGTGCCAGCAGTTACTCGGCTAGCGGGGACTACGAGCAGTACTTC. Translating it yields CASSYSASGDYEQYF.

This clonotype has a handful of counts. The V call is TRBV24-1, the J call TRBJ2-7; 8 bases align to TRBD1. CDR1 and CDR2 (germline): KGHDR, SFDVKD. The CDR3 runs 15 residues. The J segment lost 0 bases and the V segment lost 5 bases, leaving 5 bases of the junction unmatched. CDR3 region: CATSGRTGSSYEQYF. The DNA for the CDR3 is TGTGCCACCAGTGGGAGGACAGGGTCCTCCTACGAGCAGTACTTC.

This clonotype was seen many times. The chain is built from TRBV10-2 and TRBJ1-2; weak D call: TRBD1 (6 bases). Trimming took 0 bases from V and 7 from J, leaving 12 bases between them. The germline CDR1 and CDR2 sequences are WSHSY and SAAADI. The CDR3 spans 14 residues. CDR3 sequence (DNA): TGCGCCAGCAGTGAGTCCGGCAGGGGAGGTGGCTACACCTTC. This encodes CASSESGRGGGYTF.

The chain has TRBV7-2 and TRBJ2-2; D is unclear. The CDR3 length is 15 residues. Between the trimmed V and J ends, which lost 5 bases and 0 bases, there was a span of 10 bases. CDR1 is SGHTA and CDR2 is FQGNSA in the germline V gene. The CDR3 nucleotides read TGTGCCAGCAGCCCGGACGGTACGAACACCGGGGAGCTGTTTTTT. This translates into CASSPDGTNTGELFF.

This chain connects TRBV24-1 to TRBJ2-2; D remains ambiguous. Germline V gives CDR1 KGHDR, CDR2 SFDVKD. V lost 8 bases to trimming and J lost 1 base, with 7 bases between them. The CDR3 is 13 residues long. Here the CDR3 reads CATTSGNTGELFF. The CDR3 DNA is TGTGCCACCACTTCGGGGAACACCGGGGAGCTGTTTTTT.